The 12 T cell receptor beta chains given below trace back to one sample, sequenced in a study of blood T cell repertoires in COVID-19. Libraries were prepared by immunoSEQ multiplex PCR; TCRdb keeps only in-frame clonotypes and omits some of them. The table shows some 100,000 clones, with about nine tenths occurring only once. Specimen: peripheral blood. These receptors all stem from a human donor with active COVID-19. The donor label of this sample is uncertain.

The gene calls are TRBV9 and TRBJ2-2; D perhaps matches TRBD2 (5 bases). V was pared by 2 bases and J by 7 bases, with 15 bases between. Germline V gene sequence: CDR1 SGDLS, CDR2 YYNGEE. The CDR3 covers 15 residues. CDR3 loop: CASSVEILGSGELFF. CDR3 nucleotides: TGTGCCAGCAGCGTTGAGATTTTGGGGAGCGGGGAGCTGTTTTTT.

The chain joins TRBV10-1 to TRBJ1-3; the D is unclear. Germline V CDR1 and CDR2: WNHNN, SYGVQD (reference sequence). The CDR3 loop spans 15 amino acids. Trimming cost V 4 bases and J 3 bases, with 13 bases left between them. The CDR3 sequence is CASSGGSLDGNTIYF. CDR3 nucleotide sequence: TGCGCCAGCAGTGGAGGCAGCTTGGATGGAAACACCATATATTTT.

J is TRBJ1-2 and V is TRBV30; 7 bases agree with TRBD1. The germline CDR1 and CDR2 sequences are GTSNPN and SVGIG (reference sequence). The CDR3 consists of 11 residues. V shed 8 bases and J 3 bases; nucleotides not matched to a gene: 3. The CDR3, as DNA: TGTGCCAGGGGGACAGACTATGGCTACACCTTC. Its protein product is CARGTDYGYTF.

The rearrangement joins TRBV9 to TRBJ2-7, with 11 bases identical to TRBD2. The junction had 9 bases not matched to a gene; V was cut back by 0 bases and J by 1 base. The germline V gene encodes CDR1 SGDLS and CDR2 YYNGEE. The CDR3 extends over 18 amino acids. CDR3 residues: CASSVGLAGSKLSYEQYF. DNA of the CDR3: TGTGCCAGCAGCGTAGGACTAGCGGGGTCCAAATTGTCCTACGAGCAGTACTTC.

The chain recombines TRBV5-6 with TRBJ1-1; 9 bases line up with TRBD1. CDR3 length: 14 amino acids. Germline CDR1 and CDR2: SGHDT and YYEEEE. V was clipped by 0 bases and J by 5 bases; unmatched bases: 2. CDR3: CASSLVDRGTEAFF. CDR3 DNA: TGTGCCAGCAGCTTGGTGGACAGGGGAACTGAAGCTTTCTTT. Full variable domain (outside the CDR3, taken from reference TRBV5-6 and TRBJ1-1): DAGVTQSPTHLIKTRGQQVTLRCSPKSGHDTVSWYQQALGQGPQFIFQYYEEEERQRGNFPDRFSGHQFPNYSSELNVNALLLGDSALYLCASSLVDRGTEAFFGQGTRLTVV.

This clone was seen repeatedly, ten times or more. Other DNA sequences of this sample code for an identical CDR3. CDR3 bases: TGTGCCAGCAGCTTAGCGGGGGGGCCATACAATGAGCAGTTCTTC. Protein product: CASSLAGGPYNEQFF. The chain joins TRBV7-2 to TRBJ2-1; D might be TRBD2 (7 bases). This CDR3 spans 15 amino acids. Germline V gives CDR1 SGHTA, CDR2 FQGNSA. V lost 0 bases and J lost 4, with 10 bases in between.

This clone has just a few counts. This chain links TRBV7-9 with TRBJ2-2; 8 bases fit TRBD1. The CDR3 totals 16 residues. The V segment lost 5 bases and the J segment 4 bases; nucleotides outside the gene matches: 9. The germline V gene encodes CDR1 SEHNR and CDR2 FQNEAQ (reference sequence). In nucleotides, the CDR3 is TGTGCCAGCAGCCTGGACAGGGCCGGACCCACCGGGGAGCTGTTTTTT. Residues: CASSLDRAGPTGELFF.

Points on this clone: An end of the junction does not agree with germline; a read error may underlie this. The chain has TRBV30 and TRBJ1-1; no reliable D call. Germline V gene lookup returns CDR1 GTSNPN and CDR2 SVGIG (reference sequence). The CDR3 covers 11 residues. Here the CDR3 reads CAWSVLGGIRF. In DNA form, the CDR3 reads TGTGCCTGGAGTGTACTAGGAGGGATCCGGTTT. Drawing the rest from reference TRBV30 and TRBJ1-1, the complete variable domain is SQTIHQWPATLVQPVGSPLSLECTVEGTSNPNLYWYRQAAGRGLQLLFYSVGIGQISSEVPQNLSASRPQDRQFILSSKKLLLSDSGFYLCAWSVLGGIRFGQGTRLTVV.

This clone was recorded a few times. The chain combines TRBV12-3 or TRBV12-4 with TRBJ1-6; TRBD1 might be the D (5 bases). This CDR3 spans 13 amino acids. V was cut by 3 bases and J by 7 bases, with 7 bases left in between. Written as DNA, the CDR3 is TGTGCCAGCAGTTTTGACAGCAATTCACCCCTCCACTTT. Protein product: CASSFDSNSPLHF.

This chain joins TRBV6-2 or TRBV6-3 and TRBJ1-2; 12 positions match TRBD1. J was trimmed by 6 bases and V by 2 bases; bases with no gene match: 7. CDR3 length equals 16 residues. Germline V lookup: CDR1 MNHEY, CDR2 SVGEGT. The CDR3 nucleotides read TGTGCCAGCAGTTACGCCGGGACAGGGGGCGCCGATGGCTACACCTTC. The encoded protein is CASSYAGTGGADGYTF.

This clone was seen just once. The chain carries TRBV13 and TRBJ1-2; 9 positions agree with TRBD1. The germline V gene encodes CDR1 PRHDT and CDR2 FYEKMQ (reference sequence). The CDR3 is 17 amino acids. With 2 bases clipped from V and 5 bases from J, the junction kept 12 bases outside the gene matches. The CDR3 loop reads CASSLTGTGLGGYGYTF. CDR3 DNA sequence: TGTGCCAGCAGCTTAACCGGGACAGGGTTGGGTGGATATGGCTACACCTTC.

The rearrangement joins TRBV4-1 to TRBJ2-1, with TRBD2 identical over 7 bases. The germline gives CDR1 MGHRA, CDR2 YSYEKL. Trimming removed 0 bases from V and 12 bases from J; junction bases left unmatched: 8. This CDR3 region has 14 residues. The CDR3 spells CASSQESGSGAQFF. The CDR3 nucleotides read TGCGCCAGCAGCCAAGAATCAGGAAGCGGGGCGCAGTTCTTC.